This T cell receptor beta chain was documented in a study of beta chain features in type 1 diabetes listed by TCRdb under 2018. For context, the study as a whole: Patients and healthy donors did not differ in mean age, gender distribution, total cell number or subset yield. A total of some 100,000,000 sorted cells were examined across all samples, and a strong correlation was observed between cell number per subset and RNA yield. The study compared the TCRB repertoires of sorted circulating CD4+ T cell subsets in recently diagnosed type 1 diabetes patients with those in matched healthy donors. Naive and central memory subsets were obtained from all 30 or so donors, but regulatory and stem cell-like memory subsets were isolated from only 8 patients and roughly eight healthy donors.

According to the germline V gene, CDR1 reads MNHNS and CDR2 reads SASEGT. V is clipped by 6 bases and J by 4 bases, and the sequence between their germline boundaries is 15 bases long. Measured from the cysteine to the phenylalanine, the CDR3 is 14 residues long. Of all the DNA, just the CDR3 is kept, 42 bases in frame from base 1. This clone was detected only a few times. The antigen it binds to is not known. Per-base qualities were not stored, and no clone one base away is much larger. All of the isolated RNA was reverse transcribed with the High Capacity cDNA Reverse Transcription Kit, so expressed TCRB transcripts were sequenced. Deep immunoSEQ sequencing was applied to naive, central memory and regulatory T cell samples, giving an average of approximately 4 million total reads per sample. Sorted cells were lysed in RLT buffer, and RNA was extracted using DNase-treated RNeasy Micro or Mini kits according to cell number. Each cell subset was processed separately to prevent cross-contamination, with patient and healthy donor samples processed together. The immunoSEQ multiplex PCR was used to amplify TCRB sequences from cDNA, generating 87-bp fragments that spanned the CDR3 region. Sequencing of the amplicons was performed on the Illumina HiSeq platform. The paper's processing steps were these. PCR bias was computationally corrected using synthetic template baselines, reads within Hamming distance 2 were collapsed, and singletons that could not be merged were discarded. Reads were aligned against IMGT to assign V, D and J genes, CDR3 length and insertions or deletions at six rearrangement sites. Within each subset, clonotype counts were normalized to the number of sorted cells before true diversity and Gini coefficients were calculated with the tcR R package. The overlap coefficient, calculated on TCRB nucleotide sequences, was used to quantify repertoire sharing. Entries here come from immuneACCESS through TCRdb and include only in-frame sequences with V and J called. Some clones fail to appear in such tables; in the studies checked, an unresolved V gene covers under half of the shortfall, and the cause of the remainder is unknown. V, J and clone size derive from that table, while D and trimming were established from the DNA sequence. The sample records 130,000 to 150,000 clones, about 13% of which are singletons. Clones ranked in the top ten supply under 1.5% of the sample.

Each donor gave one peripheral blood draw, averaging approximately 120 mL, which was collected into heparinised tubes. Using a panel that included CD45RO, CCR7, CD25, CD127, CD95 and CD27, naive, central memory, regulatory and stem cell-like memory CD4+ T cells were sorted on a BD FACSAria II. All sorted populations exceeded 95% purity. PBMCs were isolated right away by Lymphoprep density gradient centrifugation and were stained directly, without culture. So that batch effects would be minimized, each experiment stained and sorted samples in pairs, pairing one healthy donor with one patient. Study-wide conclusions, independent of this receptor: Naive, central memory and regulatory TCRB repertoires appeared more similar among patients than among healthy donors. In all four CD4+ subsets, TCRB CDR3 length was moderately but significantly shorter in type 1 diabetes patients. Only small numbers of individuals were included in the HLA sub-analyses, which left unresolved whether HLA type had any influence on TCRB rearrangement. At VDJ recombination sites, type 1 diabetes patients had fewer insertions and more deleted nucleotides, which implies abnormalities in thymic rearrangement. Sequencing cDNA rather than genomic DNA could over-represent highly expressing activated cells, although activation and CD3 levels did not differ between groups. PCR may preferentially amplify shorter templates, but because patient and control samples were amplified and corrected together, any resulting skew would affect both groups equally.

This TCR was recovered from a young man with type 1 diabetes. The sample taken for sequencing was central memory CD4+ T cells from blood. The chain links TRBV6-1 with TRBJ2-5; the D gene assignment is perhaps TRBD1 or TRBD2, with each matching 5 bases. CDR3 sequence: CASSYRDPGETQYF. In nucleotide form, the sequence is TGTGCCAGCAGCTACCGGGACCCAGGAGAGACCCAGTACTTC.